A selection of T cell receptor beta chains follows, all from one sample in a study of cytomegalovirus exposure and HLA in healthy donors. Using immunoSEQ multiplex PCR, the repertoire was profiled, and TCRdb retains in-frame clones only, with some absent. The table records 150,000 to 200,000 clones, 83% of them present only once. Material for sequencing was PBMCs. These receptors originate from a man in his fifties or sixties in good health and CMV-seropositive. Both conserved end residues are part of each CDR3. D genes are given only for firm matches. Size tells how often a clone was seen (once, few, many) or the class of an expanded clone, and some rows leave it out.

v_gene	j_gene	d_gene	abundance	CDR3aa	CDR3nt
TRBV7-2	TRBJ1-3	TRBD1	.	CASSRTGLGNTIYF	TGTGCCAGCAGCCGGACAGGGTTAGGAAACACCATATATTTT
TRBV19	TRBJ2-5	.	.	CASSGGREQETQYF	TGTGCCAGTAGTGGGGGACGGGAGCAAGAGACCCAGTACTTC
TRBV7-3	TRBJ2-1	.	.	CASSLLVGSYNEQFF	TGTGCCAGCAGCCTCCTAGTTGGATCCTACAATGAGCAGTTCTTC
TRBV9	TRBJ1-6	.	once	CASSVVGDSPLHF	TGTGCCAGCAGCGTAGTAGGGGATTCACCCCTCCACTTT
TRBV2	TRBJ2-3	TRBD2	.	CASSGGGGAVDTQYF	TGTGCCAGCAGTGGAGGCGGGGGGGCCGTAGATACGCAGTATTTT
TRBV28	TRBJ1-4	.	.	CASNGVRGYGATNEKLFF	TGTGCCAGCAACGGGGTTCGGGGGTACGGTGCAACTAATGAAAAACTGTTTTTT
TRBV18	TRBJ2-1	TRBD1	once	CASSPGQGALSQQFF	TGTGCCAGCTCACCGGGACAGGGGGCTCTCTCCCAGCAGTTCTTC
TRBV6-1	TRBJ1-6	TRBD1	.	CAGGTGGHPPLHF	TGCGCTGGGGGGACAGGGGGTCATCCACCCCTCCACTTT
TRBV6-1	TRBJ1-6	TRBD1	.	CASRGQGIGNSPLHF	TGTGCCAGCAGGGGACAGGGGATAGGTAATTCACCCCTCCACTTT
TRBV15	TRBJ1-5	.	once	CATSRGGRNNQPQHF	TGTGCCACCAGCAGAGGAGGCAGAAACAATCAGCCCCAGCATTTT
TRBV7-9	TRBJ2-3	TRBD1	.	CASSLASTGGLGDTQYF	TGTGCCAGCAGCTTAGCTTCGACAGGGGGCCTGGGAGATACGCAGTATTTT
TRBV7-2	TRBJ2-1	TRBD2	.	CASRLAGGGNEQFF	TGTGCCTCCAGACTAGCGGGGGGTGGAAATGAGCAGTTCTTC
TRBV7-2	TRBJ1-1	TRBD1	.	CASSRARTGSAEAFF	TGTGCCAGCAGCCGAGCCCGGACAGGGTCAGCTGAAGCTTTCTTT
TRBV19	TRBJ1-6	TRBD1	.	CASTLGQGNSPLHF	TGTGCCAGTACCCTAGGACAGGGGAATTCACCCCTCCACTTT
TRBV9	TRBJ2-7	TRBD1	.	CASSVTGGSYEQYF	TGTGCCAGCAGCGTCACAGGGGGTTCGTACGAGCAGTACTTC
TRBV4-1	TRBJ1-2	TRBD1	.	CASSHWDRDNGYTF	TGCGCCAGCAGCCATTGGGACAGGGACAATGGCTACACCTTC
TRBV28	TRBJ2-7	TRBD2	.	CASSFLGGGSSYEQYF	TGTGCCAGCAGTTTTCTTGGTGGCGGGAGCTCCTACGAGCAGTACTTC
TRBV6-5	TRBJ1-2	TRBD1	.	CASSYRIGQGVSTF	TGTGCCAGCAGTTACCGCATTGGACAGGGCGTTTCAACCTTC
TRBV19	TRBJ2-4	TRBD2	.	CASSIDKIGLAGSKNIQYF	TGTGCCAGTAGTATTGATAAGATCGGACTAGCGGGGTCCAAAAACATTCAGTACTTC
TRBV7-9	TRBJ2-2	TRBD2	.	CASSLEGGGASGELFF	TGTGCCAGCAGCTTAGAAGGCGGGGGGGCCTCCGGGGAGCTGTTTTTT
TRBV4-3	TRBJ2-3	TRBD2	.	CASSQAPSGDGDTQYF	TGCGCCAGCAGCCAAGCACCTAGCGGGGATGGAGATACGCAGTATTTT
TRBV15	TRBJ1-1	.	.	CATTAAAGNTEAFF	TGTGCCACCACAGCAGCGGCAGGGAACACTGAAGCTTTCTTT
TRBV4-2	TRBJ2-5	TRBD1	.	CASSQGTRDSRETQYF	TGTGCCAGCAGCCAAGGAACCCGGGACAGTCGAGAGACCCAGTACTTC
TRBV9	TRBJ1-1	TRBD1	.	CASSGQGRPNTEAFF	TGTGCCAGCAGCGGACAGGGGCGACCGAACACTGAAGCTTTCTTT
TRBV18	TRBJ2-7	.	.	CASSPPSGSPYEQYF	TGTGCCAGCTCACCACCGTCGGGTTCACCCTACGAGCAGTACTTC
TRBV4-1	TRBJ2-1	TRBD2	.	CASSQDSRRRGGYNEQFF	TGCGCCAGCAGCCAAGATTCTAGGCGGCGGGGGGGTTACAATGAGCAGTTCTTC
TRBV20-1	TRBJ2-7	TRBD1	once	CSVGQTYEQYF	TGCAGTGTGGGACAGACCTACGAGCAGTACTTC
TRBV18	TRBJ2-2	TRBD2	.	CASSRGSTTNTGELFF	TGTGCCAGCTCACGCGGGAGCACCACGAACACCGGGGAGCTGTTTTTT
TRBV27	TRBJ2-2	TRBD2	.	CASSLPLAGGPGELFF	TGTGCCAGCAGTTTACCCCTAGCGGGGGGGCCAGGGGAGCTGTTTTTT
TRBV2	TRBJ2-7	TRBD1	.	CASSRQGSYEQYF	TGTGCCAGCAGCCGACAGGGATCCTACGAGCAGTACTTC
TRBV5-1	TRBJ2-7	.	.	CASKSYLSGEQYF	TGCGCCAGCAAATCTTACCTATCGGGTGAGCAGTACTTC
TRBV2	TRBJ1-6	.	.	CASRTEQTSPLHF	TGTGCCAGCAGAACCGAACAGACTTCACCCCTCCACTTT
TRBV27	TRBJ2-7	TRBD2	.	CASSSKTPRLAGLAYEQYF	TGTGCCAGCAGTTCGAAAACACCTAGACTAGCGGGGCTCGCCTACGAGCAGTACTTC
TRBV27	TRBJ1-6	.	.	CASSLYPGLSSSSYNSPLHF	TGTGCCAGCAGTTTATATCCAGGGCTATCCTCCAGCTCCTATAATTCACCCCTCCACTTT
TRBV10-3	TRBJ1-2	TRBD1	.	CAISDRGRYGYTF	TGTGCCATCAGCGACAGGGGACGGTATGGCTACACCTTC
TRBV30	TRBJ2-7	TRBD1	.	CAWSNMTGPTYEQYF	TGTGCCTGGAGTAACATGACAGGGCCTACCTACGAGCAGTACTTC
TRBV4-1	TRBJ2-2	.	.	CASSQVAGASTGELFF	TGCGCCAGCAGCCAAGTCGCAGGGGCAAGCACCGGGGAGCTGTTTTTT
TRBV4-1	TRBJ2-7	.	few	CASSPQPGVREQYF	TGCGCCAGCAGCCCGCAGCCAGGCGTAAGGGAGCAGTACTTC
TRBV10-3	TRBJ2-1	TRBD2	.	CAITPGTSGYNEQFF	TGTGCCATCACTCCAGGGACTAGCGGCTACAATGAGCAGTTCTTC
TRBV6-5	TRBJ2-7	.	few	CASSITQGPYEQYF	TGTGCCAGCAGTATAACCCAGGGCCCCTACGAGCAGTACTTC
TRBV5-5	TRBJ2-7	TRBD2	.	CASIPWEGSSYEQYF	TGTGCCAGCATCCCCTGGGAGGGCAGCTCCTACGAGCAGTACTTC